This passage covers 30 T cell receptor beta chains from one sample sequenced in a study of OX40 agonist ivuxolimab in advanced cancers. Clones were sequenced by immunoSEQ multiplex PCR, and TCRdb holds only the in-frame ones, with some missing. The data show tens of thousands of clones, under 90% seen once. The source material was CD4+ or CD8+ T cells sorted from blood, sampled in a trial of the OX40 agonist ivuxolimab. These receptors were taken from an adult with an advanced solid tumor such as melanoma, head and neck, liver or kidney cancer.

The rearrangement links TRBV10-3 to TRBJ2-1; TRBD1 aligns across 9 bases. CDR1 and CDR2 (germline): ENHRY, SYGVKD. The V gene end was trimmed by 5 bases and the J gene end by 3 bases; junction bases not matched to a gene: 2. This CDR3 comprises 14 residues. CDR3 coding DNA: TGTGCCATCAGTCCGGGACAGGGCTACAATGAGCAGTTCTTC. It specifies CAISPGQGYNEQFF.

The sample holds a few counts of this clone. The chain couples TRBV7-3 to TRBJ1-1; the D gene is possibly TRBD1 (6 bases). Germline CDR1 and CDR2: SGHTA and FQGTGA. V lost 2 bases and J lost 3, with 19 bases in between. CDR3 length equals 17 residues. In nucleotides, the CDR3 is TGTGCCAGCAGCTTATGGGCCCCCATGGGGGCGGACACTGAAGCTTTCTTT. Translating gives CASSLWAPMGADTEAFF. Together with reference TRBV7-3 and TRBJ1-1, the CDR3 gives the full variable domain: GAGVSQTPSNKVTEKGKYVELRCDPISGHTALYWYRQSLGQGPEFLIYFQGTGAADDSGLPNDRFFAVRPEGSVSTLKIQRTERGDSAVYLCASSLWAPMGADTEAFFGQGTRLTVV.

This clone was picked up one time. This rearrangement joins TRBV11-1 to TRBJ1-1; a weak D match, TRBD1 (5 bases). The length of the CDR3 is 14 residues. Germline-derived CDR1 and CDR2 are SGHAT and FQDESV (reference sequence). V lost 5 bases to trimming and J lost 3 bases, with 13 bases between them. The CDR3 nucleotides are TGTGCCAGCAGCCCGGGGACGGTTTACACTGAAGCTTTCTTT. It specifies CASSPGTVYTEAFF.

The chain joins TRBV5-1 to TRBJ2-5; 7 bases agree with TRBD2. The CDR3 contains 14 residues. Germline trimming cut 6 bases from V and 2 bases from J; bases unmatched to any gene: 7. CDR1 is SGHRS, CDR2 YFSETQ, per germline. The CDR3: CASTKASGQETQYF. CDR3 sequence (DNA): TGCGCCAGCACCAAGGCTAGCGGACAAGAGACCCAGTACTTC.

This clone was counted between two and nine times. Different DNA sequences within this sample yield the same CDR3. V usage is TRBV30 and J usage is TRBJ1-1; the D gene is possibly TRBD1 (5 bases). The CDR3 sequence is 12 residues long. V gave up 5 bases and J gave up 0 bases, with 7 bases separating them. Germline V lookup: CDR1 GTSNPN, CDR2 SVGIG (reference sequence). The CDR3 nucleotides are TGTGCCTGGGAGGGGATGAACACTGAAGCTTTCTTT. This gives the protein CAWEGMNTEAFF.

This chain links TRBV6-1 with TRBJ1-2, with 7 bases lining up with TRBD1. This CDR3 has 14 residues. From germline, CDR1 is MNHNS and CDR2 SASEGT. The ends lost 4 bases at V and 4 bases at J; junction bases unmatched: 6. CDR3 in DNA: TGTGCCAGCAGTGGCAGGACAGGCGGCTATGGCTACACCTTC. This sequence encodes CASSGRTGGYGYTF.

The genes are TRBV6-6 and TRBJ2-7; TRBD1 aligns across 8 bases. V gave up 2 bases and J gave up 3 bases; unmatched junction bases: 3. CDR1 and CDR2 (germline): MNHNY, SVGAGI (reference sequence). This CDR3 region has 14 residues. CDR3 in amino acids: CASSYTTGGYEQYF. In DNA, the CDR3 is TGTGCCAGCAGTTACACCACAGGGGGCTACGAGCAGTACTTC.

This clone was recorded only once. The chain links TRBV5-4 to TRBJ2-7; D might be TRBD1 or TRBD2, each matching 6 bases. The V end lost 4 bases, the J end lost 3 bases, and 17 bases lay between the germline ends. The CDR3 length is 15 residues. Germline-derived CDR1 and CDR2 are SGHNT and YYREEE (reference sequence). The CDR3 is CASSLGRSGVYEQYF. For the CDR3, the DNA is TGTGCCAGCAGCCTGGGGAGGTCAGGGGTCTACGAGCAGTACTTC. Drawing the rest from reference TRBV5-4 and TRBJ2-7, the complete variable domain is ETGVTQSPTHLIKTRGQQVTLRCSSQSGHNTVSWYQQALGQGPQFIFQYYREEENGRGNFPPRFSGLQFPNYSSELNVNALELDDSALYLCASSLGRSGVYEQYFGPGTRLTVT.

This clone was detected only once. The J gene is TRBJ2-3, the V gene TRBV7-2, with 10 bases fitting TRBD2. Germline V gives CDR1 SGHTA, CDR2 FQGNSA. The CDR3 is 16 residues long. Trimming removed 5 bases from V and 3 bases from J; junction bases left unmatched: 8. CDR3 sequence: CASSGGLAEGTDTQYF. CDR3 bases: TGTGCCAGCAGCGGAGGACTAGCGGAGGGGACAGATACGCAGTATTTT.

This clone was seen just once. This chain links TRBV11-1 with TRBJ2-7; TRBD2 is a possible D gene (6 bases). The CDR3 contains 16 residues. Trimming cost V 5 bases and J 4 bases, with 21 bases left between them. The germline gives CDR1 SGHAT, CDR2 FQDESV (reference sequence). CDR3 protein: CASSPVSASALYEQYF. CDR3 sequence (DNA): TGTGCCAGCAGCCCCGTGTCGGCTAGCGCCCTTTACGAGCAGTACTTC.

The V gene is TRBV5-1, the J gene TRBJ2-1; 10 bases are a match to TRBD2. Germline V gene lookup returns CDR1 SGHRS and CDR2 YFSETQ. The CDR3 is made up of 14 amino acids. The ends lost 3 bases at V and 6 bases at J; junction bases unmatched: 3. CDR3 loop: CASSSSGGANEQFF. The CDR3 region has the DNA TGCGCCAGCAGCTCCAGCGGGGGGGCCAATGAGCAGTTCTTC.

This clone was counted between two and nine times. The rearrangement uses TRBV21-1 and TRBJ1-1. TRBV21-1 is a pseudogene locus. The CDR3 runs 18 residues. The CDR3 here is CASSPKVGFLIGETEAFF. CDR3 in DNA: TGTGCCAGCAGCCCAAAGGTGGGGTTTCTCATTGGGGAGACTGAAGCTTTCTTT.

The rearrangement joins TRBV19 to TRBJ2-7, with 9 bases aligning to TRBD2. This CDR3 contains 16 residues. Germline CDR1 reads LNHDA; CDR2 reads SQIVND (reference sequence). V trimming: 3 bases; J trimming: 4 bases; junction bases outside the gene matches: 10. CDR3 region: CASSIERASGTYEQYF. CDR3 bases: TGTGCCAGTAGTATTGAAAGGGCTAGCGGGACGTACGAGCAGTACTTC.

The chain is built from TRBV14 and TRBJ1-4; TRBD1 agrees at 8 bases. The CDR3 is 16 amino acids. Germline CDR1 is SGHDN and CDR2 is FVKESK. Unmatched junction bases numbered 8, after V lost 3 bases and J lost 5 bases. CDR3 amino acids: CASSQLGTGVNEKLFF. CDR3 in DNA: TGTGCCAGCAGCCAGCTGGGGACAGGTGTCAATGAAAAACTGTTTTTT.

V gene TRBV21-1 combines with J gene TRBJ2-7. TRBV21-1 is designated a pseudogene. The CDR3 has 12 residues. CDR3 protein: CASREGPREQYF. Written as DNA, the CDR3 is TGTGCCAGCAGGGAAGGGCCTCGGGAGCAGTACTTC.

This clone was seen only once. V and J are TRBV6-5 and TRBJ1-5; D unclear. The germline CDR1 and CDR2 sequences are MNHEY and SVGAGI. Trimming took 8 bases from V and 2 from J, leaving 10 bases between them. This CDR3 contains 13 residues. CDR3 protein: CASGFDRNQPQHF. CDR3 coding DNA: TGTGCCAGCGGTTTTGATCGCAATCAGCCCCAGCATTTT.

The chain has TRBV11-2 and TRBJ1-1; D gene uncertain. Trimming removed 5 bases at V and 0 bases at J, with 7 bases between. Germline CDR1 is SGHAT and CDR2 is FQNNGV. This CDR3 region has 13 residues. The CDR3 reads CASSPDMNTEAFF. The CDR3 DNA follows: TGTGCCAGCAGCCCCGACATGAACACTGAAGCTTTCTTT.

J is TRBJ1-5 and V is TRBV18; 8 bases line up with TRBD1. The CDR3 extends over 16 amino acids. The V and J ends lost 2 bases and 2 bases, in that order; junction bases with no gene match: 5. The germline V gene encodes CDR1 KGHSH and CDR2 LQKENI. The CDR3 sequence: CASSPGADRGNQPQHF. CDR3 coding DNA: TGTGCCAGCTCACCAGGGGCGGACAGGGGCAATCAGCCCCAGCATTTT.

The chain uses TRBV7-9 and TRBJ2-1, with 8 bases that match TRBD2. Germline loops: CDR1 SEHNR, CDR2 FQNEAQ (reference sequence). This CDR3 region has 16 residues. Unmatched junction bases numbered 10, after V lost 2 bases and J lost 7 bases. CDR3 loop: CASSLLPGRVGNEQFF. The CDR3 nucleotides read TGTGCCAGCAGCTTACTCCCCGGGAGGGTCGGGAATGAGCAGTTCTTC.

CDR3 bases: TGTGCCAGCAGCTCTAGCGGGGCCGGGGCCGAGCAGTACTTC. It encodes CASSSSGAGAEQYF. The V and J genes are TRBV7-9 and TRBJ2-7, with 9 nucleotides matching TRBD2. CDR3 length: 14 amino acids. Germline CDR1 SEHNR, CDR2 FQNEAQ (reference sequence). V shed 4 bases and J 6 bases; nucleotides not matched to a gene: 7.

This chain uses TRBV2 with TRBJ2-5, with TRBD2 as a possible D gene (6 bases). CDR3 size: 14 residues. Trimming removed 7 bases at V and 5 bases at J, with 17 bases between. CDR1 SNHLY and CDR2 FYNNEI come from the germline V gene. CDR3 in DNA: TGTGCCAGCACGGTCGGAGGGACGTACGAGACCCAGTACTTC. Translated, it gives CASTVGGTYETQYF.

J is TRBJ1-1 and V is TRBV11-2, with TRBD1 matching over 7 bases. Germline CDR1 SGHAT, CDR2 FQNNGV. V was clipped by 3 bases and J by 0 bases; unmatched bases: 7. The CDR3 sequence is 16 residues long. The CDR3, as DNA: TGTGCCAGCAGCTTGAGGACAGGCACCATGAACACTGAAGCTTTCTTT. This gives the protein CASSLRTGTMNTEAFF.

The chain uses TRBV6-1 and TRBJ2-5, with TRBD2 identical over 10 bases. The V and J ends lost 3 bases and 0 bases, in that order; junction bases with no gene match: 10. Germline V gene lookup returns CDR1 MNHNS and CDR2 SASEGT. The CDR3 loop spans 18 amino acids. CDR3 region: CASSETTSGVLNQETQYF. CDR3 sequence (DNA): TGTGCCAGCAGTGAGACCACTAGCGGGGTATTGAACCAAGAGACCCAGTACTTC.

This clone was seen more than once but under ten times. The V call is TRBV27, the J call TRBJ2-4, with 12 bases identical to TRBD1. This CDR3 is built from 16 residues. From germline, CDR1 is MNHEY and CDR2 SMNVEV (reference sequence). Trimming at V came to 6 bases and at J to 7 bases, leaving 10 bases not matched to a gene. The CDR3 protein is CASSQPGQGARNIQYF. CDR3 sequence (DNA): TGTGCCAGCAGCCAGCCGGGACAGGGGGCGAGGAACATTCAGTACTTC.

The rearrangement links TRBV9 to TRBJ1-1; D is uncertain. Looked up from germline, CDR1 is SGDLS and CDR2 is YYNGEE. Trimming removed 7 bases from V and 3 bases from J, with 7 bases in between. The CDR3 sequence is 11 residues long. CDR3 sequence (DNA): TGTGCCAGCGCCCGCGACACTGAAGCTTTCTTT. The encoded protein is CASARDTEAFF.

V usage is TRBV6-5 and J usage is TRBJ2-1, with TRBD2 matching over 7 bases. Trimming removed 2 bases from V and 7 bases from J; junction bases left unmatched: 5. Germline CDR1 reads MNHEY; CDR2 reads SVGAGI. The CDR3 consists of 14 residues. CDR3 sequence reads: CASSYAGAGNEQFF. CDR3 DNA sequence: TGTGCCAGCAGTTACGCGGGAGCAGGGAATGAGCAGTTCTTC.

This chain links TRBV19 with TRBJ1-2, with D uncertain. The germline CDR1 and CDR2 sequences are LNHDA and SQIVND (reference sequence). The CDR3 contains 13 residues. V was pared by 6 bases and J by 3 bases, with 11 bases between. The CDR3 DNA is TGTGCCAGTAGGACGGACGGATACTATGGCTACACCTTC. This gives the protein CASRTDGYYGYTF.

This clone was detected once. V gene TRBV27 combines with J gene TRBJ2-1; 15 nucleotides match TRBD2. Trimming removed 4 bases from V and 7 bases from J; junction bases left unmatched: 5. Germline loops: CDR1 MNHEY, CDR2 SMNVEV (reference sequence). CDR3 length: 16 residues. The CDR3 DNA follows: TGTGCCAGCAGTTCCCCGGGACTAGCGGGAGGTAATGAGCAGTTCTTC. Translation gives CASSSPGLAGGNEQFF.

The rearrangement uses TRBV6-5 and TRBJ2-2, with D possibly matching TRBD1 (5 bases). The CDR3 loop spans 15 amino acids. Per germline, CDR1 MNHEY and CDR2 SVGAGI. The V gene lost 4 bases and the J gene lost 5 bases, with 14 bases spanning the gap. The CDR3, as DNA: TGTGCCAGCAGTTCCGTAGGGGCTGGGACCGGGGAGCTGTTTTTT. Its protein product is CASSSVGAGTGELFF.

The CDR3 loop reads CASSSRDRVYGYTF. DNA for the CDR3: TGCGCCAGCAGCTCCCGGGACAGGGTCTATGGCTACACCTTC. J is TRBJ1-2 and V is TRBV5-1, with 9 bases fitting TRBD1. V was clipped by 3 bases and J by 4 bases; unmatched bases: 4. This CDR3 is built from 14 residues. Germline CDR1 and CDR2: SGHRS and YFSETQ.